Below are 5 T cell receptor beta chains sequenced from a single sample in a study of T cells in Graves' hyperthyroidism and ophthalmopathy. Amplified TCR beta CDR3 regions derived from RNA transcripts. An initial round of RT-PCR targeting the TCR CDR3 relied on the HTBI primer set. TCRdb passed the multiplex PCR reads through MiXCR, listing each CDR3 protein once. Among nearly 600,000 distinct CDR3 sequences listed, approximately 15% were seen once. Sequencing was done on a sample of blood. These TCRs come from a woman under 40 with Graves' hyperthyroidism that later progressed to Graves' ophthalmopathy.

The sample holds many counts of this clonotype. The chain has TRBV28 and TRBJ2-6; maybe TRBD2 (6 bases). V was cut by 6 bases and J by 0 bases, with 12 bases left in between. The germline gives CDR1 MDHEN, CDR2 SYDVKM. The length of the CDR3 is 16 residues. CDR3 region: CASSRERTSGANVLTF. The CDR3 bases are TGTGCCAGCAGCCGGGAGCGTACCTCTGGGGCCAACGTCCTGACTTTC.

This clonotype was detected many times. This chain uses TRBV27 with TRBJ1-1, with D possibly being TRBD1 (5 bases). Trimming left V 7 bases short and J 4 bases short, with 22 bases between. The CDR3 is 16 residues long. CDR1 and CDR2 (germline): MNHEY, SMNVEV (reference sequence). The CDR3 nucleotides are TGTGCCAGCACTTCGCCGCGGGGGGGGTGGGTCACTGAAGCTTTCTTT. Translated: CASTSPRGGWVTEAFF.

The rearrangement uses TRBV4-2 and TRBJ2-7; D is undetermined. Trimming shortened V by 5 bases and J by 2 bases, and 13 bases separated the two germline ends. Germline lookup yields CDR1 LGHNA and CDR2 YNFKEQ. The CDR3 extends over 14 amino acids. CDR3 sequence: CASSAHLNTYEQYF. CDR3 nucleotides: TGTGCCAGCAGCGCACACCTTAACACCTACGAGCAGTACTTC.

This clonotype was counted many times. The rearrangement links TRBV11-3 to TRBJ2-6; D gene unclear. The length of the CDR3 is 16 residues. The germline gives CDR1 SGHNT, CDR2 YENEEA. The V end lost 1 base, the J end lost 1 base, and 8 bases lay between the germline ends. The CDR3, as DNA: TGTGCCAGCAGCTTAGGCTTCGATTCTGGGGCCAACGTCCTGACTTTC. The encoded protein is CASSLGFDSGANVLTF.

This clonotype occurred many times. This chain connects TRBV6-1 to TRBJ2-5, with 10 bases that match TRBD1. Trimming took 5 bases from V and 6 from J; bases not matched to a gene: 15. The germline V gene encodes CDR1 MNHNS and CDR2 SASEGT. CDR3 length: 17 residues. The CDR3 is CASSTSPKTGGLKTQYF. In DNA, the CDR3 is TGTGCCAGCAGTACATCCCCCAAGACAGGGGGCTTGAAGACCCAGTACTTC.